A selection of T cell receptor beta chains follows, all from one sample in a study of T cells in Graves' hyperthyroidism and ophthalmopathy. Via MiXCR, TCRdb re-called the multiplex PCR reads, giving one row per CDR3 protein. The sample shows some 270,000 distinct CDR3 sequences, roughly 13% of them seen only once. The sequencing sample was made of blood. The origin of the receptors is a woman in her forties with Graves' hyperthyroidism. CDR3s include the opening cysteine and the closing phenylalanine or tryptophan. A D gene is named only where the DNA matches it firmly. Only part of the rows carry a size: once, few, many, or a class if the clone is expanded.

cdr3_nt,cdr3_aa,d_call,clone_size,v_call,j_call
TGTGCCAGCAGCCAAGTCGGGGGCACTGAAGCTTTCTTT,CASSQVGGTEAFF,-,many,TRBV3-1,TRBJ1-1
TGTGCCAGCAGTGATGTTTATCAGCCCCAGCATTTT,CASSDVYQPQHF,-,few,TRBV6-1,TRBJ1-5
TGTGCCACCAGTGATTGGAGGCCAGAGACCCAGTACTTC,CATSDWRPETQYF,-,many,TRBV24-1,TRBJ2-5
TGCGCCAGCAGCAGACAGGGGGCAAGGGATACGCAGTATTTT,CASSRQGARDTQYF,TRBD1,many,TRBV5-1,TRBJ2-3
TGTGCCAGCTCACGGAATCCGGAGACCCAGTACTTC,CASSRNPETQYF,-,many,TRBV18,TRBJ2-5
TGCGCCAGCGGGCAGGGGCTGAACACTGAAGCTTTCTTT,CASGQGLNTEAFF,-,many,TRBV5-1,TRBJ1-1
TGTGCCAGCAGCTTACGAGGGAGGGGTGGGGATGGCTACACCTTC,CASSLRGRGGDGYTF,-,few,TRBV7-6,TRBJ1-2
TGTGCCAGCAGGGGGAAGACAGGGGGGATCACTGAAGCTTTCTTT,CASRGKTGGITEAFF,TRBD1,-,TRBV12-3/TRBV12-4,TRBJ1-1
TGTGCCAGCAGTCCGCTAGGGCTAGCGGGAGGACCCTCGGGCACCGGGGAGCTGTTTTTT,CASSPLGLAGGPSGTGELFF,TRBD2,few,TRBV27,TRBJ2-2
TGTGCCAGCGGGGCAGATAGCAATCAGCCCCAGCATTTT,CASGADSNQPQHF,-,many,TRBV2,TRBJ1-5
TGCAGTGCTAGGCAGCGGGAGGTTTGCTCCTACAATGAGCAGTTCTTC,CSARQREVCSYNEQFF,TRBD2,many,TRBV20-1,TRBJ2-1